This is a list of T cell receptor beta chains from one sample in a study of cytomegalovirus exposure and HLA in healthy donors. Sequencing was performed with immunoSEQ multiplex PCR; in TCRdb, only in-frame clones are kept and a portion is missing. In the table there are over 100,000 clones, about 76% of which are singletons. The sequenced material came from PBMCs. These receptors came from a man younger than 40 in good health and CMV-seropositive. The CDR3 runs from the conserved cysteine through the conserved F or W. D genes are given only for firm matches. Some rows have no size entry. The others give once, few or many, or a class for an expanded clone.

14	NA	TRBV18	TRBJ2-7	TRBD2	TGTGCCAGCTCACCCGGGACTAGCGGGGCGGGGCAGTACTTC	CASSPGTSGAGQYF
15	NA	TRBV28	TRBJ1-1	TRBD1	TGTGCCAGCAGTAAAGACAGGGCGGGGAACACTGAAGCTTTCTTT	CASSKDRAGNTEAFF
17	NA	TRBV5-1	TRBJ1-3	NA	TGCGCCAGCAGCTTGGACCCCAGGGGCAACTCTGGAAACACCATATATTTT	CASSLDPRGNSGNTIYF
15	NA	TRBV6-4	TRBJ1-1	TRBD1	TGTGCCAGCAGTGGCCCCTGGGACAGGGACACTGAAGCTTTCTTT	CASSGPWDRDTEAFF
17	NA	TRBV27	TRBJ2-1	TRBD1	TGTGCCAGCAGTTTACCGCTCGGCAGGGGGCGCGCCAATGAGCAGTTCTTC	CASSLPLGRGRANEQFF
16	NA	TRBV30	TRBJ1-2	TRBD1	TGTGCCCGACTGGGGACAGGGGGCCGGAATAACTATGGCTACACCTTC	CARLGTGGRNNYGYTF
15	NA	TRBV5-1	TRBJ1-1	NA	TGCGCCAGCAGCTTGGGGGCGCCCCAGGGGACTGAAGCTTTCTTT	CASSLGAPQGTEAFF
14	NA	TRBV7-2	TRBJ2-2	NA	TGTGCCAGCAGCAACGGACAGAACACCGGGGAGCTGTTTTTT	CASSNGQNTGELFF
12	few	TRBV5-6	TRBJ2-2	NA	TGTGCCAGCAGCTTGGCAGGGGTGGAGCTGTTTTTT	CASSLAGVELFF
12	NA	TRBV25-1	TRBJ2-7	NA	TGTGCCAGCAGTGGCGACAGGAACGAGCAGTACTTC	CASSGDRNEQYF
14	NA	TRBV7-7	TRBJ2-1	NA	TGTGCCAGCAGCCCCGTTACGGTCAGCGATGAGCAGTTCTTC	CASSPVTVSDEQFF
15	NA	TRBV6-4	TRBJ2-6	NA	TGTGCCAGCAGTGACGGGGGGTCTGGGGCCAACGTCCTGACTTTC	CASSDGGSGANVLTF
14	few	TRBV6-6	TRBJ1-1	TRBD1	TGTGCCAGCAGTGGGGGGACAGCTCACACTGAAGCTTTCTTT	CASSGGTAHTEAFF
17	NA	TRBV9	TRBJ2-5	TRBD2	TGTGCCAGCAGCATGAGACTAGCGGGGGGCAGTGGAGAGACCCAGTACTTC	CASSMRLAGGSGETQYF
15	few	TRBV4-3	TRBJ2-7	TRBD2	TGCGCCAGCAGCGAAGGGACTAGCGGGGGTGGAGAGCAGTACTTC	CASSEGTSGGGEQYF
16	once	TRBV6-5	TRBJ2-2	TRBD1	TGTGCCAGCAGTTCTCCAGACAGGGGAGGCACCGGGGAGCTGTTTTTT	CASSSPDRGGTGELFF
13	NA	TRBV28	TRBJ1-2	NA	TGTGCCAGCAACCCTGCTACTAACTATGGCTACACCTTC	CASNPATNYGYTF
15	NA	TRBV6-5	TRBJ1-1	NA	TGTGCCAGCACTCTCGAAGGGGTTCGGAGCACTGAAGCTTTCTTT	CASTLEGVRSTEAFF
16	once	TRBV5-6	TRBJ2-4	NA	TGTGCCAGCAGTGGACTGGGTCTCCAAGCCAAAAACATTCAGTACTTC	CASSGLGLQAKNIQYF
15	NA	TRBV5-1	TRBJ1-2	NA	TGCGCCAGCAGCTTAGGACTTCCGGGAGTGTATGGCTACCCCTTC	CASSLGLPGVYGYPF
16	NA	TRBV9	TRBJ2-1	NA	TGTGCCAGCAGCGTCGACTCGACCCACTCCTACAATGAGCAGTTCTTC	CASSVDSTHSYNEQFF
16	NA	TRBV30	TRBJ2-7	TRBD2	TGTGCCTGGAGTGTACTTGTGCTAGCGGGGTCCTACGAGCAGTACTTC	CAWSVLVLAGSYEQYF
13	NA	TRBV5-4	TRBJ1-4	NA	TGTGCCAGCAGCTTGGAGCGGGAGCGAAAACTGTTTTTT	CASSLERERKLFF
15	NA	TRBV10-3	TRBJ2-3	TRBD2	TGTGCCATCACCAATAGCGGGGGGGGTATTGATACGCAGTATTTT	CAITNSGGGIDTQYF
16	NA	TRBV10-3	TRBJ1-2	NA	TGTGCCCACAGCTCGGGGCGGGGGTCCCGTGGGTTTGGCTACACCTTC	CAHSSGRGSRGFGYTF
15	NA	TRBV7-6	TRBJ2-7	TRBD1	TGTGCCAGCAGCTTCGGACAGGGACCCACCCACGAGCAGTACTTC	CASSFGQGPTHEQYF
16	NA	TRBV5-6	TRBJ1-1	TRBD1	TGTGCCAGCAGCTCCACCGCGACAGGGTTGAACACTGAAGCTTTCTTT	CASSSTATGLNTEAFF
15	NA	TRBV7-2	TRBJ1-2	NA	TGTGCCAGCAGCTTTACCAGGTCAACTAACTATGGCTACACCTTC	CASSFTRSTNYGYTF
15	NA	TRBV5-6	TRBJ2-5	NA	TGTGCCAGCAGCTTGAGAGTAATAGGGAGGTCTCCCCAGTACTTC	CASSLRVIGRSPQYF
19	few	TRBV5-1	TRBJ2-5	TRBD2	TGCGCCAGCAGCTTCCCGTTCCCCGGCACCCTAGCGGGGGCAGAGACCCAGTACTTC	CASSFPFPGTLAGAETQYF
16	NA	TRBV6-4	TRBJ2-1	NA	TGTGCCAGCAGTGAGGAGGGGGCGGACTCCTACAATGAGCAGTTCTTC	CASSEEGADSYNEQFF
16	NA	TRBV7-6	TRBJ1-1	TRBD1	TGTGCCAGCAGCCCTCTCGCGAGGGGGCGCGTAACTGAAGCTTTCTTT	CASSPLARGRVTEAFF
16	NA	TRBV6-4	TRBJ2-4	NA	TGTGCCAGCATTGGGGCGGGGCTCCGAGCCAAAAACATTCAGTACTTC	CASIGAGLRAKNIQYF
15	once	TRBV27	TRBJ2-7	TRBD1	TGTGCCAGCAGTTTAACAGGGGGCTACGTGTACGAGCAGTACTTC	CASSLTGGYVYEQYF
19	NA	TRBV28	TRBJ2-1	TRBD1	TGTGCCAGCACCTTAGCCCCCGGGACAGGGGGCATCACTGGCGATGAGCAGTTCTTC	CASTLAPGTGGITGDEQFF
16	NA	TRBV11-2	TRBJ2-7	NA	TGTGCCAGCAGCTTATACCCCGATGGGAGTACCTACGAGCAGTACTTC	CASSLYPDGSTYEQYF
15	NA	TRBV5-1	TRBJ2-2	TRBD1	TGCGCCAGCAGCTTGGATACAGGGGACACCGGGGAGCTGTTTTTT	CASSLDTGDTGELFF
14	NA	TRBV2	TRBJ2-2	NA	TGTGCCAGCAGTCTCAGGGTCCTTACCGGGGAGCTGTTTTTT	CASSLRVLTGELFF